The rows below give T cell receptor beta chains drawn from one sample of a study of T-cell reconstitution after alpha-beta-depleted transplantation in children. TCRdb re-analysed the PCR reads in MiXCR, keeping a single row per CDR3 protein. The table records some 100,000 distinct CDR3 sequences, less than 25% of them present only once. The sample in question was PBMCs, obtained before TCRalphabeta/CD19-depleted stem cell transplant. The receptors come from a boy between 2 and 10 years old with acute lymphoblastic leukemia, due to receive a stem cell transplant. Both conserved end residues are part of each CDR3. The order of the fields is clone size, V gene, J gene, D gene, CDR3 protein, CDR3 DNA. A D gene is named only where the DNA matches it firmly. Clone size appears in some rows only: once, few, many, or a class for an expanded clone.

few	TRBV12-3/TRBV12-4	TRBJ2-1	TRBD2	CASSQLAETYNEQFF	TGTGCCAGCAGCCAACTAGCGGAGACCTACAATGAGCAGTTCTTC
NA	TRBV7-9	TRBJ2-1	NA	CASSISSGTYNEQFF	TGTGCCAGCAGCATATCTAGTGGAACCTACAATGAGCAGTTCTTC
few	TRBV6-1	TRBJ2-1	TRBD2	CASSELSGGPYEQFF	TGTGCCAGCAGTGAACTATCGGGAGGGCCTTATGAGCAGTTCTTC
NA	TRBV3-1	TRBJ2-1	NA	CASSRPRGAEGLNEQFF	TGTGCCAGCAGCCGCCCACGGGGAGCGGAGGGGCTCAATGAGCAGTTCTTC
few	TRBV20-1	TRBJ1-1	NA	CSAGRPNTEAFF	TGCAGTGCCGGCAGGCCGAACACTGAAGCTTTCTTT
few	TRBV7-8	TRBJ2-5	NA	CASSLNAGTQETQYF	TGTGCCAGCAGCTTAAACGCGGGGACACAAGAGACCCAGTACTTC
few	TRBV6-2/TRBV6-3	TRBJ2-6	TRBD1	CASSSGQGGANVLTF	TGTGCCAGCAGTTCCGGACAGGGTGGGGCCAACGTCCTGACTTTC
NA	TRBV20-1	TRBJ2-3	TRBD2	CSARGGTSGSQVTDTQYF	TGCAGTGCTAGAGGAGGGACTAGCGGATCCCAAGTCACAGATACGCAGTATTTT
NA	TRBV10-3	TRBJ2-7	NA	CAISEPDSGYEQYF	TGTGCCATCAGTGAGCCCGACTCGGGCTACGAGCAGTACTTC
NA	TRBV5-1	TRBJ2-2	NA	CASSTQTGNTGELFF	TGCGCCAGCAGCACGCAAACAGGGAACACCGGGGAGCTGTTTTTT
NA	TRBV11-3	TRBJ2-2	TRBD2	CASSLEAGALPGELFF	TGTGCCAGCAGCTTAGAGGCGGGAGCGCTTCCCGGGGAGCTGTTTTTT
large	TRBV7-8	TRBJ2-3	TRBD2	CASRQIEASGVADTQYF	TGTGCCAGCAGGCAGATTGAGGCTAGCGGAGTTGCAGATACGCAGTATTTT
NA	TRBV20-1	TRBJ1-1	TRBD1	CSASSARGLPMNTEAFF	TGCAGTGCTAGTAGCGCCAGGGGGCTCCCCATGAACACTGAAGCTTTCTTT
NA	TRBV20-1	TRBJ1-4	NA	CSARDPRGTNEKLFF	TGCAGTGCTAGAGATCCGCGGGGCACTAATGAAAAACTGTTTTTT
NA	TRBV5-1	TRBJ2-1	TRBD1	CASSLEQGAGEQFF	TGCGCCAGCAGCTTGGAACAGGGGGCTGGGGAGCAGTTCTTC
few	TRBV3-1	TRBJ2-7	NA	CASSPRTPDYEQYF	TGTGCCAGCAGCCCTCGGACACCGGACTACGAGCAGTACTTC
NA	TRBV6-1	TRBJ2-2	TRBD2	CASSDRGGRITGELFF	TGTGCCAGCAGTGACCGCGGCGGGAGAATCACCGGGGAGCTGTTTTTT
NA	TRBV7-2	TRBJ2-1	NA	CASSLAWLANGGNEQFF	TGTGCCAGCAGCTTAGCGTGGCTAGCTAATGGGGGGAATGAGCAGTTCTTC
many	TRBV7-2	TRBJ1-1	NA	CASSDEGGLEAFF	TGTGCCAGCAGCGATGAGGGGGGTCTTGAAGCTTTCTTT
NA	TRBV13	TRBJ2-1	TRBD2	CASRGSMNYEQFF	TGTGCCAGCCGCGGGAGTATGAACTATGAGCAGTTCTTC
NA	TRBV27	TRBJ1-1	NA	CASSLGQASTEAFF	TGTGCCAGCAGTTTAGGCCAGGCTTCCACTGAAGCTTTCTTT
NA	TRBV7-3	TRBJ2-1	TRBD2	CASSLVGASGGANEQFF	TGTGCCAGCAGCTTAGTTGGGGCTAGCGGAGGGGCAAATGAGCAGTTCTTC
NA	TRBV2	TRBJ2-1	NA	CASSEVVSGPYNEQFF	TGTGCCAGCAGTGAGGTAGTTTCCGGACCATACAATGAGCAGTTCTTC
few	TRBV3-1	TRBJ2-2	NA	CASSQGGLNTGELFF	TGTGCCAGCAGCCAAGGCGGGCTTAACACCGGGGAGCTGTTTTTT
few	TRBV7-9	TRBJ1-1	NA	CASNFWGKRGTEAFF	TGTGCCAGCAACTTCTGGGGCAAACGGGGCACTGAAGCTTTCTTT
NA	TRBV20-1	TRBJ2-1	NA	CSEAGSYNEQFF	TGCAGTGAAGCGGGCTCCTACAATGAGCAGTTCTTC
NA	TRBV3-1	TRBJ1-1	NA	CASSQALWGDRSMNTEAFF	TGTGCCAGCAGCCAAGCCCTGTGGGGAGACAGGAGCATGAACACTGAAGCTTTCTTT
few	TRBV6-1	TRBJ2-3	NA	CASSIPGTDTQYF	TGTGCCAGCAGCATTCCGGGCACAGATACGCAGTATTTT
NA	TRBV20-1	TRBJ2-4	TRBD1	CSAGPTGKNIQYF	TGCAGTGCTGGACCGACAGGGAAAAACATTCAGTACTTC
medium-sized	TRBV5-5	TRBJ2-1	NA	CASSRDYNEQFF	TGTGCCAGCAGCCGGGACTACAATGAGCAGTTCTTC
NA	TRBV12-3/TRBV12-4	TRBJ1-2	TRBD1	CASRQNGGDSGGYTF	TGTGCCAGCAGACAGAACGGGGGGGACAGCGGAGGCTACACCTTC
NA	TRBV7-9	TRBJ2-1	NA	CASSLGGRTLNNEQFF	TGTGCCAGCAGCTTAGGGGGTAGAACCCTTAACAATGAGCAGTTCTTC
NA	TRBV20-1	TRBJ2-1	TRBD2	CSAEEREGPGEQFF	TGCAGTGCCGAGGAGCGGGAGGGCCCGGGTGAGCAGTTCTTC